The source of this T cell receptor (beta chain) is a study of technical replicates of blood from a few donors. The table came from immunoSEQ multiplex PCR; TCRdb's copy has only in-frame clones and leaves some out. Here the sample spans approximately 64,000 clones, roughly 86% being singletons. V was cut by 2 bases and J by 2 bases, with 12 bases left in between. Germline V lookup: CDR1 SGHTA, CDR2 FQGTGA. CDR3 length: 15 amino acids. What was sequenced was PBMCs. V and J are TRBV7-3 and TRBJ2-5; D is perhaps TRBD2 (6 bases). The sequence came from a human donor in good health. Some clones in this sample may be carry-over from other donors' samples. As DNA, the CDR3 is TGTGCCAGCAGCTTAGTAGGCGGGGTACAAGAGACCCAGTACTTC. Protein sequence: CASSLVGGVQETQYF.